This paragraph covers one T cell receptor (beta chain) sequence. As handled by the study authors: It was from reference gene primer amplification that nucleated cell counts were estimated. The repertoire was sequenced with immunoSEQ multiplex PCR; TCRdb's copy has only in-frame clones and lacks some. For V, J and clone size, that table is used; D and trimming come from the DNA. This table holds some 94,000 clones, about two thirds found once. This CDR3 is 15 amino acids long. Germline CDR1 is SGHTA and CDR2 is FQGNSA. V dropped 6 bases and J dropped 2; count of bases not matched to a gene: 6. This specimen comes from a study of blood T cell repertoires in COVID-19. About the study: Sources were T cells, B-cell-depleted T cells, or PBMCs; the material itself was cDNA or gDNA.

The chain carries TRBV7-2 and TRBJ1-3; TRBD1 agrees at 8 bases. The TCR originated in a woman aged 55-70 years in a cohort sampled during active or convalescent COVID-19. Sequencing used peripheral blood. The CDR3 nucleotides read TGTGCCAGCAGTTATACAGGGGGAACTGGAAACACCATATATTTT. Amino acid sequence: CASSYTGGTGNTIYF.